This TCR beta chain was retrieved from a study of blood T cell repertoires in COVID-19. The CDR3 runs to 15 residues. Germline-derived CDR1 and CDR2 are KGHDR and SFDVKD. Between the trimmed V and J ends, which lost 5 bases and 2 bases, there was a span of 11 bases. Participant-reported clinical history was the basis for cohort assignment. Repertoires were generated with immunoSEQ multiplex PCR, while TCRdb's copy carries only in-frame clones and drops some. Among 250,000 to 350,000 clones, 80% to 90% were seen once, and the ten largest hold about 9.4%. The V gene is TRBV24-1, the J gene TRBJ1-4; a weak D match, TRBD1 (6 bases). Sequencing input: PBMCs or T cells enriched from blood (not recorded which). This TCR was recovered from a woman between 18 and 29 years old who had recovered from COVID-19. CDR3 sequence (DNA): TGTGCCACCAGTGTCTCGCAGGGGACTAATGAAAAACTGTTTTTT. Translation: CATSVSQGTNEKLFF.